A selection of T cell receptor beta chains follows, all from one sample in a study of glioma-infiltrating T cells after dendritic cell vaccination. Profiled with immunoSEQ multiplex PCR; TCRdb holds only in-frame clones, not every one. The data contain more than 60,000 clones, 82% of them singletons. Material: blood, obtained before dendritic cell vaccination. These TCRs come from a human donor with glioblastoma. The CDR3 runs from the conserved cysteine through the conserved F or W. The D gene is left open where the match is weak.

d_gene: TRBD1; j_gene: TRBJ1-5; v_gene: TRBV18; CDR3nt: TGTGCCAGCTCATCATCGGGACAGAATCAGCCCCAGCATTTT; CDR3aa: CASSSSGQNQPQHF
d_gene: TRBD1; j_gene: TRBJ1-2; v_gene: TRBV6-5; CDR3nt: TGTGCCAGCAGTTTCGGCAGGGGGCTTGGCTACACCTTC; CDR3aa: CASSFGRGLGYTF
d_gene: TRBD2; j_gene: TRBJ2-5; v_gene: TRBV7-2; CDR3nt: TGTGCCAGCAGCTCCAGCGGGGGGGCCTCTGTAGAGACCCAGTACTTC; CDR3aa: CASSSSGGASVETQYF
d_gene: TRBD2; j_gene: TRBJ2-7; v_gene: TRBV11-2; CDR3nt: TGTGCCAGCAGCTCCAAAACTAGCGGGGGTGGGTACTTC; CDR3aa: CASSSKTSGGGYF
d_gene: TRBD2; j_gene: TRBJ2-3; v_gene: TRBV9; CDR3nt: TGTGCCAGCAGCGTAGACATGGCGGCGGGGGGAAATACGCAGTATTTT; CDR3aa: CASSVDMAAGGNTQYF
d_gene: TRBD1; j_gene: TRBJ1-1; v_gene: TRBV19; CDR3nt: TGTGCCAGCCGGACAGGGAGGGAAAGTGAAGCTTTCTTT; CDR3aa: CASRTGRESEAFF
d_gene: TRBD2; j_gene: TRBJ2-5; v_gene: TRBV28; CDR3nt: TGTGCCAGCAGCCGACTAGCGGGGGATAAGAGACAACAAGAGACCCAGTACTTC; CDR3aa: CASSRLAGDKRQQETQYF
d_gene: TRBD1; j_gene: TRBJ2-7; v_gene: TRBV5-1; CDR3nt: TGCGCCAGCACGACAGGGGCCTCCTACGAGCAGTACTTC; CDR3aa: CASTTGASYEQYF
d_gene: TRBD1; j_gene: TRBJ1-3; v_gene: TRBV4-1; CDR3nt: TGCGCCAGCAGCCAAGATCAAGTGGAACAGGGGAACACCATATATTTT; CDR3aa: CASSQDQVEQGNTIYF
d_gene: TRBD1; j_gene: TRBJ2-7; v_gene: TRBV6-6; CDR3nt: TGTGCCAGCAGTTATGGAGGACAGGGAGTCCCCTACGAGCAGTACTTC; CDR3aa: CASSYGGQGVPYEQYF
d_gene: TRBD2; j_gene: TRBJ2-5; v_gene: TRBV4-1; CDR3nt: TGCGCCAGCAGCCAAGATGGAACGGGAGGTGGCTGGGAGACCCAGTACTTC; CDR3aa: CASSQDGTGGGWETQYF